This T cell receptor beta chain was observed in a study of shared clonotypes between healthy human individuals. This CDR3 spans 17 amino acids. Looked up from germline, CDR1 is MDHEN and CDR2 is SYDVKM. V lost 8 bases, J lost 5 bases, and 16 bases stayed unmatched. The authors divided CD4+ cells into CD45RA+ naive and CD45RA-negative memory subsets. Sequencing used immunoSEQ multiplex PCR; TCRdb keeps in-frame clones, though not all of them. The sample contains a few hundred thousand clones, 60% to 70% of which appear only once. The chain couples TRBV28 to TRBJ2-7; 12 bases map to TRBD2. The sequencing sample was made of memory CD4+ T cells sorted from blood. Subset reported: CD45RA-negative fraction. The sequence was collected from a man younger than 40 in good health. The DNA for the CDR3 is TGTGCCAGCGAAAGGGCTAGCGGGAGGGCCGGGCTCCACGAGCAGTACTTC. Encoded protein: CASERASGRAGLHEQYF.